The following is a T cell receptor (beta chain) sequence with its context. Its antigen is still unknown. As originally analysed: ImmunoSEQ junction-only sequences lacked quality scores, so their filtering differed. Clones were sequenced by immunoSEQ multiplex PCR, and TCRdb holds only the in-frame ones, with some missing. V, J and clone size are those of that table, while D and trimming were read from the DNA. The sample includes about 2.3 million clones, 85% to 95% of them seen just once. This record comes from a study of shared clonotypes between healthy human individuals. Points from the study as a whole: The represented genetic and exposure-history diversity was limited by the small number of donors.

Sequenced material: naive CD4+ T cells from PBMCs. As for subset: CD45RA+ positively selected. The receptor was isolated from a man between 18 and 29 years old in good health. Some clones in this sample may be carry-over from other donors' samples.

The CDR3, as DNA: TGCGCCAGCAGCCAAGGATCGATGGGGCTGGACGAGCAGTACTTC. Translation gives CASSQGSMGLDEQYF. The gene calls are TRBV4-1 and TRBJ2-7, with D possibly being TRBD1 (5 bases). Germline values: CDR1 MGHRA, CDR2 YSYEKL. CDR3 length: 15 amino acids. V dropped 1 base and J dropped 5 bases, with 15 bases sitting between them.